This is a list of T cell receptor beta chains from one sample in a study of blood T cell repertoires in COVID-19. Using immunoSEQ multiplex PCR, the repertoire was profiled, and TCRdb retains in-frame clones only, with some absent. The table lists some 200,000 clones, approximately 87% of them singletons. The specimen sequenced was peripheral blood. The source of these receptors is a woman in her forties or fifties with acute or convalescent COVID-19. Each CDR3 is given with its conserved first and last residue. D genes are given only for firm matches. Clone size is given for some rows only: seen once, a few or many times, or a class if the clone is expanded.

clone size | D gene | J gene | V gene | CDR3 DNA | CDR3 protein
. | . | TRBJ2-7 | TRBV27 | TGTGCCAGCAGTTTATCGATTCCAGGTGCCTACGAGCAGTACTTC | CASSLSIPGAYEQYF
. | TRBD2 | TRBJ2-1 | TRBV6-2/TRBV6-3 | TGTGCCAGCACCCCGGGACTAGCGGGAGTGGAGTGGGGATACAATGAGCAGTTCTTC | CASTPGLAGVEWGYNEQFF
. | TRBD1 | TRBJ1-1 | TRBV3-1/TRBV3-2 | TGTGCCAGCAGGTACAGGGGGTCGAACACTGAAGCTTTCTTT | CASRYRGSNTEAFF
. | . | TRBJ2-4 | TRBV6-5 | TGTGCCAGCAGTTCCCGGGACTCCAAAAACATTCAGTACTTC | CASSSRDSKNIQYF
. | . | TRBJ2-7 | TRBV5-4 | TGTGCCAGCAGCTTACAGGGATACGAGCAGTACTTC | CASSLQGYEQYF
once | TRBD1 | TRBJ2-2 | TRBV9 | TGTGCCAGCACCCGGACAGGGAACACCGGGGAGCTGTTTTTT | CASTRTGNTGELFF
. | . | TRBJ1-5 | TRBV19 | TGTGCCAGTAGTATGGGGCCGGATCGCAATCAGCCCCAGCATTTT | CASSMGPDRNQPQHF
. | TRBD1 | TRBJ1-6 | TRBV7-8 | TGTGCCAGCAGCCCATGGACAGGTTACGATTCACCCCTCCACTTT | CASSPWTGYDSPLHF
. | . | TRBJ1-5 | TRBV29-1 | TGCAGCGTACGAGATAGCAATCAGCCCCAGCATTTT | CSVRDSNQPQHF
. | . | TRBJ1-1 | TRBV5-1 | TGCGCCAGCAGAGACAGTGTGAACACTGAAGCTTTCTTT | CASRDSVNTEAFF